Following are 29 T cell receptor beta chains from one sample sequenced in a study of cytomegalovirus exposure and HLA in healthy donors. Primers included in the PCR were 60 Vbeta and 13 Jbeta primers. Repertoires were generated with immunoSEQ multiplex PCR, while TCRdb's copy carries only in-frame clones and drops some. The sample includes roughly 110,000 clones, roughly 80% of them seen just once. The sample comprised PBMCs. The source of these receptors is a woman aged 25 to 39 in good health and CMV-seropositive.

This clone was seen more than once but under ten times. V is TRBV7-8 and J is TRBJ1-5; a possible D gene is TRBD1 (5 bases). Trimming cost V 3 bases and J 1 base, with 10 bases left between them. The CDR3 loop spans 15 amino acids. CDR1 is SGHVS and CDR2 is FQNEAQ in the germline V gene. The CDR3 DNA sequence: TGTGCCAGCAGCTTTGGGGGGTTAAGCAATCAGCCCCAGCATTTT. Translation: CASSFGGLSNQPQHF.

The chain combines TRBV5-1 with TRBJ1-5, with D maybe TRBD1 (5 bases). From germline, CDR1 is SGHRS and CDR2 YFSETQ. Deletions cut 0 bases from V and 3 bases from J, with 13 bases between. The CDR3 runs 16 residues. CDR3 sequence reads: CASSLGGRGSNQPQHF. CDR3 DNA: TGCGCCAGCAGCTTGGGTGGTAGGGGCTCCAATCAGCCCCAGCATTTT.

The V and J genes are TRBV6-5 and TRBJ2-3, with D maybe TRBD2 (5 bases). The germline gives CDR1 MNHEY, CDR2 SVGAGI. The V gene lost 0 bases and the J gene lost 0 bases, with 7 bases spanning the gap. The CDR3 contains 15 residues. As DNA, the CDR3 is TGTGCCAGCAGTTACTCGAGGGCTAGCACAGATACGCAGTATTTT. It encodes CASSYSRASTDTQYF.

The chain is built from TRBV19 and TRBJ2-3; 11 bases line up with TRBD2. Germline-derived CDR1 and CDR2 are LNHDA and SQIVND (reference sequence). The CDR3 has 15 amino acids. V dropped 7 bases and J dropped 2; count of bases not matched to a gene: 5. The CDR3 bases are TGTGCCAGTACCACTAGCGGGGGTTACACAGATACGCAGTATTTT. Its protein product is CASTTSGGYTDTQYF.

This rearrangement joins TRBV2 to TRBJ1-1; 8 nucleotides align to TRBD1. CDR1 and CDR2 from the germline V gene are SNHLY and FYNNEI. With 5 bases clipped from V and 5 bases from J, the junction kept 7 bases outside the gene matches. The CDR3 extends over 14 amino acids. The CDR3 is CASSPEQGGTEAFF. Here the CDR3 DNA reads TGTGCCAGCAGTCCCGAACAGGGGGGGACTGAAGCTTTCTTT. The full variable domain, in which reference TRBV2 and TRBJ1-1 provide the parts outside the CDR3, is EPEVTQTPSHQVTQMGQEVILRCVPISNHLYFYWYRQILGQKVEFLVSFYNNEISEKSEIFDDQFSVERPDGSNFTLKIRSTKLEDSAMYFCASSPEQGGTEAFFGQGTRLTVV.

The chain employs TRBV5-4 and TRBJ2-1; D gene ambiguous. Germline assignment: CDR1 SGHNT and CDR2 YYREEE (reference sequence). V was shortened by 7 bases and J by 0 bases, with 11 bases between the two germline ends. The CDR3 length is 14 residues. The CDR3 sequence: CASWSLSSYNEQFF. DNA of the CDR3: TGTGCCAGCTGGAGCTTAAGCTCCTACAATGAGCAGTTCTTC.

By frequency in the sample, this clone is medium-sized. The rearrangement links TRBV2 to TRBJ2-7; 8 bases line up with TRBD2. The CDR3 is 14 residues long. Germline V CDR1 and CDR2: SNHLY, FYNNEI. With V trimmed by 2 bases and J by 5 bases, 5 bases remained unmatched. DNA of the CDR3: TGTGCCAGCAGTGAAAAGCGGGAGAAGAACGAGCAGTACTTC. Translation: CASSEKREKNEQYF.

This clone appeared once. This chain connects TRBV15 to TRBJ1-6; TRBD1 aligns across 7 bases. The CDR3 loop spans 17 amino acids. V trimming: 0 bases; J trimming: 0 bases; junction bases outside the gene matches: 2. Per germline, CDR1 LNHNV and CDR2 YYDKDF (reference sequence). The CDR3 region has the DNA TGTGCCACCAGCAGAGATTGGGACAGCTCCTATAATTCACCCCTCCACTTT. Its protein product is CATSRDWDSSYNSPLHF.

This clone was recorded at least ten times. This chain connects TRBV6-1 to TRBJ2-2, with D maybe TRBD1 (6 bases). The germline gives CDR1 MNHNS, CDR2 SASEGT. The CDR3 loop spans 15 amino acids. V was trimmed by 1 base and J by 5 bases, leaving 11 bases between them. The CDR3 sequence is CASSEVTGLTGELFF. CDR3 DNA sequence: TGTGCCAGCAGTGAAGTGACAGGCCTTACCGGGGAGCTGTTTTTT.

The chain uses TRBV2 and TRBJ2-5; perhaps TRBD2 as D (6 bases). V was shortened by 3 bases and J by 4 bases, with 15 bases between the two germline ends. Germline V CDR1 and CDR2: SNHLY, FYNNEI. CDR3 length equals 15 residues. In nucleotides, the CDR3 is TGTGCCAGCAGTGAGATGTTGACTAGTTTAGAGACCCAGTACTTC. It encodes CASSEMLTSLETQYF.

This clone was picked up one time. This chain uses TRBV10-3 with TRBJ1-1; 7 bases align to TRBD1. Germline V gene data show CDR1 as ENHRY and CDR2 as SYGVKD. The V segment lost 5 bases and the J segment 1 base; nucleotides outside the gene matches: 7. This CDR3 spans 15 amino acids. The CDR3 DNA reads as TGTGCCATCAGTCCATCCCCAGGGGGGAACACTGAAGCTTTCTTT. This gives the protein CAISPSPGGNTEAFF.

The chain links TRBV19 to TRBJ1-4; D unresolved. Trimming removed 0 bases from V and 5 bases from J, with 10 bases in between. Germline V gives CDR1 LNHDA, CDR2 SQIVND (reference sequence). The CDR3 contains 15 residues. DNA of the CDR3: TGTGCCAGTAGTATAGACACGGGAACGAATGAAAAACTGTTTTTT. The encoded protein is CASSIDTGTNEKLFF.

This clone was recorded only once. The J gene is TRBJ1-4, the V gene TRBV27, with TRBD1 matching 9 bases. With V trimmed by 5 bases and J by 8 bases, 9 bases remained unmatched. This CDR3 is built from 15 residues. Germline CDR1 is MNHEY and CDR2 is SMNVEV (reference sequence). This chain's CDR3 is CASSPADRGREKLFF. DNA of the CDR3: TGTGCCAGCAGTCCCGCGGACAGGGGTCGAGAAAAACTGTTTTTT.

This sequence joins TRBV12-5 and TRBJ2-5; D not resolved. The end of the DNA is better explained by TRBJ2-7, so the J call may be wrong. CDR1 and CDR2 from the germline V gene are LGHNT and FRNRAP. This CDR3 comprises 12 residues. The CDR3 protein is CASGLDTYEQYF. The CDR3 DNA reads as TGTGCTAGTGGTTTAGACACCTACGAGCAGTACTTC.

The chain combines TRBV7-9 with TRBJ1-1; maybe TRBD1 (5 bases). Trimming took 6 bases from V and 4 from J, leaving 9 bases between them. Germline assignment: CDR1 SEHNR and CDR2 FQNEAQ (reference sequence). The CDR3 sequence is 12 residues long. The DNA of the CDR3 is TGTGCCAGCAGTAGGGGTGGCACTGAAGCTTTCTTT. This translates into CASSRGGTEAFF.

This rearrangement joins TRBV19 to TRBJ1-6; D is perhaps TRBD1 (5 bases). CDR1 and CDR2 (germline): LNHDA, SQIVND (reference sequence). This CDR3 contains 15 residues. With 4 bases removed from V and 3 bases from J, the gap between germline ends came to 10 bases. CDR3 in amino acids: CASSRQTVYNSPLHF. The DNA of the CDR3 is TGTGCCAGTAGTAGACAGACAGTCTATAATTCACCCCTCCACTTT.

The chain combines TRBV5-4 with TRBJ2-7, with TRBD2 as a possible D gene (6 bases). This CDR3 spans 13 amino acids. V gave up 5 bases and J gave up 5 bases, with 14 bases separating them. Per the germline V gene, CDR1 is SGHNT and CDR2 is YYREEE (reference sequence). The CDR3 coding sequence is TGTGCCAGCAGTTTCGGGGGTTCGGACGAGCAGTACTTC. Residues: CASSFGGSDEQYF.

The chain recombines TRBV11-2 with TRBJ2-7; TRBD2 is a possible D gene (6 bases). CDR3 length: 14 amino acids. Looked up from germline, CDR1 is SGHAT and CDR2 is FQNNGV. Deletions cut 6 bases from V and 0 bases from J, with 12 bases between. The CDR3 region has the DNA TGTGCCAGCAGACAACCGGAGGGCTCCTACGAGCAGTACTTC. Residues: CASRQPEGSYEQYF.

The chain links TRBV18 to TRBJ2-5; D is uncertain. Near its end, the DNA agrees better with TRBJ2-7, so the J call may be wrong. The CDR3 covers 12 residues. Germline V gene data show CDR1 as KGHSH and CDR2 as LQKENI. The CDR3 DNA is TGTGCCAGCTCACCAGACTCCTACGAGCAGTACTTC. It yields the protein CASSPDSYEQYF.

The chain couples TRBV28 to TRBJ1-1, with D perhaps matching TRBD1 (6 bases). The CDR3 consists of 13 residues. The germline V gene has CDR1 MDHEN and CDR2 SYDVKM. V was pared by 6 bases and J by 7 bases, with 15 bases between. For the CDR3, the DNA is TGTGCCAGCAGGGACAGAGCCTTCGGTGAAGCTTTCTTT. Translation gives CASRDRAFGEAFF.

The CDR3 DNA sequence: TGTGCCAGCAGTGCAGAAGCGGGAGGCGAGCAGTACTTC. Encoded protein: CASSAEAGGEQYF. This rearrangement joins TRBV2 to TRBJ2-7, with 9 bases that match TRBD2. Germline loops: CDR1 SNHLY, CDR2 FYNNEI. The CDR3 consists of 13 residues. The ends lost 4 bases at V and 6 bases at J; junction bases unmatched: 4.

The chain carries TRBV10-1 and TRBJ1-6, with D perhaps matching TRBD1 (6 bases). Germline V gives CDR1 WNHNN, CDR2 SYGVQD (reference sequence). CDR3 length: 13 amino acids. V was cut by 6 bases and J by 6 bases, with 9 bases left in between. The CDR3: CASRLDSNSPLHF. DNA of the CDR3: TGCGCCAGCAGGTTGGACAGTAATTCACCCCTCCACTTT.

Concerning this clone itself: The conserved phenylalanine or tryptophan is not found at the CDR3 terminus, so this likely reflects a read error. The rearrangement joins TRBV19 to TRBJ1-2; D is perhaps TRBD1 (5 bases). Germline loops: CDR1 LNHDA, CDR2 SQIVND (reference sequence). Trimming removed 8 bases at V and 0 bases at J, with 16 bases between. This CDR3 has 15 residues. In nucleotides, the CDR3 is TGTGCCAGTTCTTTGACAGTGACAGCTAACTATGGCTACACCCTC. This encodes CASSLTVTANYGYTL.

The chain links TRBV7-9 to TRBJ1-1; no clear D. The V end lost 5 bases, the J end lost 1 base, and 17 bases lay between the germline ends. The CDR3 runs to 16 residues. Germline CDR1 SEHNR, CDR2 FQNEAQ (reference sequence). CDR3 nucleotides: TGTGCCAGCAGCCCCAAAAAAAAGACATGGAACACTGAAGCTTTCTTT. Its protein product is CASSPKKKTWNTEAFF.

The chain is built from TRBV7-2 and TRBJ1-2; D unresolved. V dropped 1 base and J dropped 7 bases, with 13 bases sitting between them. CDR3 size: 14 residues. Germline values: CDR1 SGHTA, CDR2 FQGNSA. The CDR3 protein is CASSLGRQAGGYTF. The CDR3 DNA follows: TGTGCCAGCAGCTTAGGTCGGCAGGCTGGTGGCTACACCTTC.

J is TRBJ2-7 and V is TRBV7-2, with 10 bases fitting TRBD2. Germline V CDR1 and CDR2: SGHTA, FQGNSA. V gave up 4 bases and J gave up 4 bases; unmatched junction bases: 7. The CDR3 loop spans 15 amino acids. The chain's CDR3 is CASSSSGGADYEQYF. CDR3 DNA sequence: TGTGCCAGCAGCTCGAGCGGGGGGGCCGATTACGAGCAGTACTTC.

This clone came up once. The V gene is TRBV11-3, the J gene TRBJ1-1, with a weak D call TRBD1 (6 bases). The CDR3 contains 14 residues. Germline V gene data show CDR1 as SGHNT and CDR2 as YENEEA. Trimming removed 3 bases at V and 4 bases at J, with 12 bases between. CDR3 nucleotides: TGTGCCAGCAGCTTTAGGGGGGAGGGCACTGAAGCTTTCTTT. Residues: CASSFRGEGTEAFF.

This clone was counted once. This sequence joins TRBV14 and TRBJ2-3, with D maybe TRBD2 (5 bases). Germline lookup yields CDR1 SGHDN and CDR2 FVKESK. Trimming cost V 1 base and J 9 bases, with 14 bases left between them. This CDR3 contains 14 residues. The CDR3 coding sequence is TGTGCCAGCAGCCAAGTGGGTCTAGCAGCGACGCAGTATTTT. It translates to CASSQVGLAATQYF. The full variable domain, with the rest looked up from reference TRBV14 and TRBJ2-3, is EAGVTQFPSHSVIEKGQTVTLRCDPISGHDNLYWYRRVMGKEIKFLLHFVKESKQDESGMPNNRFLAERTGGTYSTLKVQPAELEDSGVYFCASSQVGLAATQYFGPGTRLTVL.

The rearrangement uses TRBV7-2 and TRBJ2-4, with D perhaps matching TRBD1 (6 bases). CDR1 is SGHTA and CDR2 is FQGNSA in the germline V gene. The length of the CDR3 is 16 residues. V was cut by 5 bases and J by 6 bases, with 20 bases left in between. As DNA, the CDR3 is TGTGCCAGCAGCCGACAGCAAACGGGACAACGAAACATTCAGTACTTC. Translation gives CASSRQQTGQRNIQYF.